Sequencing of this T cell receptor beta chain was carried out in a study of cytomegalovirus exposure and HLA in healthy donors. The study ran its PCR with 60 Vbeta and 13 Jbeta primers. Profiling relied on immunoSEQ multiplex PCR, and the TCRdb table lists in-frame clones only, not all of them. The sample yields 100,000 to 150,000 clones, about 80% seen once. The V gene's germline CDR1 is MNHNY and CDR2 SVGAGI (reference sequence). The CDR3 spans 16 residues. Trimming at V came to 4 bases and at J to 6 bases, leaving 11 bases not matched to a gene. This chain joins TRBV6-6 and TRBJ2-3, with TRBD2 matching 9 bases. Sequencing was performed on PBMCs. This receptor was taken from a man aged 40-55 years in good health and CMV-seronegative. This CDR3 is CASSSGLAQPGDTQYF. CDR3 DNA sequence: TGTGCCAGCAGTTCCGGACTAGCGCAGCCGGGGGATACGCAGTATTTT.